This TCR beta chain is drawn from a study of blood T cell repertoires in COVID-19. Libraries were prepared by immunoSEQ multiplex PCR; TCRdb keeps only in-frame clonotypes and omits some of them. The sample has 120,000 to 150,000 clones, over 75% seen once. V dropped 4 bases and J dropped 4; count of bases not matched to a gene: 7. There are 17 residues in the CDR3. The germline V gene has CDR1 LGHNA and CDR2 YNFKEQ. The rearrangement joins TRBV4-2 to TRBJ2-1; 13 nucleotides align to TRBD2. The clonotype was recovered from a woman in her 50s with acute or convalescent COVID-19. Sequencing used peripheral blood. The CDR3 sequence is CASSRRLAGGVYNEQFF. The CDR3 nucleotides read TGTGCCAGCAGCCGAAGACTAGCGGGGGGAGTTTACAATGAGCAGTTCTTC.